This T cell receptor (beta chain) was retrieved from a study of CD8 T cells in Susac syndrome. The CDR3 spans 14 residues. The germline CDR1 and CDR2 sequences are SGHVS and FNYEAQ. The trim removed 4 bases at V and 5 bases at J, leaving 4 bases unmatched. Isolation of CD8+ and CD4+ T cells was performed negatively, whereas enrichment of TEMRA cells was done by FACS. With random hexamers, reverse transcription was performed on 0.5 to 1 ug of RNA. TCRdb analysed the immunoSEQ multiplex PCR reads with MiXCR anew, one entry per CDR3 protein. The data contain nearly 110,000 distinct CDR3 sequences, approximately 93% of them singletons.

The material sequenced was CD8+ T cells from PBMCs. The sequence derives from a human donor with Susac syndrome. V and J are TRBV7-6 and TRBJ2-1; 8 bases agree with TRBD1. This CDR3 reads CASSSRTGNNEQFF. The CDR3 coding sequence is TGTGCCAGCAGCTCCCGGACAGGGAACAATGAGCAGTTCTTC. Filled out from reference TRBV7-6 and TRBJ2-1, the complete variable domain reads GAGVSQSPRYKVTKRGQDVALRCDPISGHVSLYWYRQALGQGPEFLTYFNYEAQQDKSGLPNDRFSAERPEGSISTLTIQRTEQRDSAMYRCASSSRTGNNEQFFGPGTRLTVL.